These 25 T cell receptor beta chains originate from one sample sequenced in a study of cytomegalovirus exposure and HLA in healthy donors. The PCR ran on 60 Vbeta and 13 Jbeta primers. Method: immunoSEQ multiplex PCR; TCRdb's copy keeps in-frame clones and lacks some. The sample has about 97,000 clones; 55% to 80% are singletons. Sequencing used PBMCs. Receptors originate from a man aged 35-49 years in good health and CMV-seronegative.

The chain joins TRBV19 to TRBJ1-1, with TRBD1 identical over 8 bases. Looked up from germline, CDR1 is LNHDA and CDR2 is SQIVND (reference sequence). The V gene end was trimmed by 1 base and the J gene end by 0 bases; junction bases not matched to a gene: 4. The CDR3 runs to 16 residues. The CDR3 loop is CASSIGSGGMNTEAFF. Here the CDR3 DNA reads TGTGCCAGTAGTATAGGGTCAGGGGGCATGAACACTGAAGCTTTCTTT.

The chain combines TRBV6-5 with TRBJ2-2; TRBD1 aligns across 9 bases. The germline CDR1 and CDR2 sequences are MNHEY and SVGAGI. The CDR3 spans 14 residues. Losses at the gene ends were 6 bases for V and 7 bases for J; bases not matched to a gene: 6. The CDR3 coding sequence is TGTGCCAGCAGACAACAGGGGGCTGGCGGGGAGCTGTTTTTT. Translation: CASRQQGAGGELFF.

The chain joins TRBV5-1 to TRBJ1-1; TRBD1 matches 8 bases. With 4 bases clipped from V and 7 bases from J, the junction kept 9 bases outside the gene matches. Germline V gene data show CDR1 as SGHRS and CDR2 as YFSETQ. The CDR3 is 14 amino acids. The CDR3 nucleotides read TGCGCCAGCAGCGAAACCAGGGGGCAGAGTGAAGCTTTCTTT. Translating gives CASSETRGQSEAFF.

This rearrangement joins TRBV6-5 to TRBJ2-5, with 10 bases matching TRBD1. TRBJ2-7 explains the end of the DNA better; the J call may be wrong. The CDR3 consists of 15 residues. Per germline, CDR1 MNHEY and CDR2 SVGAGI. This chain's CDR3 is CASSYSGQGNYEQYF. The CDR3 nucleotides read TGTGCCAGCAGTTACTCGGGACAGGGGAACTACGAGCAGTACTTC.

This clone was counted only a few times. CDR3 amino acids: CASSQVWVQGTNEKLFF. The CDR3 DNA sequence: TGCGCCAGCAGCCAAGTTTGGGTACAGGGGACTAATGAAAAACTGTTTTTT. The J gene is TRBJ1-4, the V gene TRBV4-3; TRBD1 agrees at 7 bases. This CDR3 region has 17 residues. Germline CDR1 and CDR2: LGHNA and YSLEER. V was pared by 1 base and J by 2 bases, with 7 bases of the junction left unmatched.

The genes are TRBV5-4 and TRBJ2-1; 10 bases line up with TRBD2. J gave up 1 base and V 5 bases, and 6 bases lay outside the gene matches. The CDR3 contains 16 residues. The germline CDR1 and CDR2 sequences are SGHNT and YYREEE (reference sequence). This CDR3 is CASRSKRGGSYNEQFF. For the CDR3, the DNA is TGTGCCAGCAGATCGAAGCGGGGGGGTTCCTACAATGAGCAGTTCTTC.

This rearrangement joins TRBV28 to TRBJ1-2; 7 bases are a match to TRBD1. Germline V CDR1 and CDR2: MDHEN, SYDVKM. With 6 bases clipped from V and 2 bases from J, the junction kept 0 bases outside the gene matches. This CDR3 has 12 amino acids. The CDR3 region has the DNA TGTGCCAGCAGGACAGGGAACTATGGCTACACCTTC. This codes for CASRTGNYGYTF.

This clone is judged medium-sized. The rearrangement links TRBV4-1 to TRBJ2-7; 8 bases are a match to TRBD1. The CDR3 consists of 15 residues. Per germline, CDR1 MGHRA and CDR2 YSYEKL. V trimming: 5 bases; J trimming: 3 bases; junction bases outside the gene matches: 9. DNA of the CDR3: TGCGCCAGCAGCAATGGACAGGGTGAAGGCTACGAGCAGTACTTC. It translates to CASSNGQGEGYEQYF.

The CDR3 spells CASSLGPGRRPGDTQYF. The CDR3 coding sequence is TGTGCCAGCAGCTTAGGTCCGGGTAGGCGGCCGGGGGATACGCAGTATTTT. The V call is TRBV7-2, the J call TRBJ2-3; a possible D gene is TRBD2 (5 bases). This CDR3 has 17 amino acids. CDR1 SGHTA and CDR2 FQGNSA come from the germline V gene. Trimming removed 1 base from V and 6 bases from J, with 20 bases in between.

The V and J genes are TRBV2 and TRBJ2-1, with TRBD2 identical over 10 bases. The ends lost 5 bases at V and 15 bases at J; junction bases unmatched: 13. CDR1 is SNHLY, CDR2 FYNNEI, per germline. CDR3 size: 14 residues. The chain's CDR3 is CASSPRSGGASRFF. CDR3 DNA sequence: TGTGCCAGCAGTCCGAGGAGCGGGGGGGCCTCTAGGTTCTTC.

The chain employs TRBV6-6 and TRBJ2-5, with a possible D match to TRBD2 (5 bases). From germline, CDR1 is MNHNY and CDR2 SVGAGI (reference sequence). Trimming removed 0 bases at V and 0 bases at J, with 8 bases between. This CDR3 has 15 amino acids. CDR3 in DNA: TGTGCCAGCAGTTACTCGAACGGGGACCAAGAGACCCAGTACTTC. This codes for CASSYSNGDQETQYF.

The chain uses TRBV5-1 and TRBJ2-7; no definite D call. V gave up 3 bases and J gave up 2 bases, with 9 bases separating them. The CDR3 loop spans 13 amino acids. CDR1 is SGHRS and CDR2 is YFSETQ in the germline V gene. The DNA for the CDR3 is TGCGCCAGCAGCTCCTCCCCTACCTACGAGCAGTACTTC. Its translation: CASSSSPTYEQYF.

V and J are TRBV9 and TRBJ2-2; D gene unclear. Trimming took 3 bases from V and 5 from J, leaving 14 bases between them. Per germline, CDR1 SGDLS and CDR2 YYNGEE. The CDR3 spans 15 residues. CDR3: CASSGPHAGTGELFF. The CDR3 DNA follows: TGTGCCAGCAGCGGACCACACGCAGGTACCGGGGAGCTGTTTTTT.

This clone was detected only once. The V call is TRBV5-4, the J call TRBJ2-1; maybe TRBD2 (6 bases). The V end lost 0 bases, the J end lost 7 bases, and 11 bases lay between the germline ends. CDR3 size: 14 residues. Germline assignment: CDR1 SGHNT and CDR2 YYREEE (reference sequence). The CDR3 sequence: CASSLVVGGNEQFF. The CDR3 DNA reads TGTGCCAGCAGCTTGGTCGTCGGGGGTAATGAGCAGTTCTTC.

V is TRBV4-1 and J is TRBJ1-2; D may be TRBD1 (5 bases). The ends were cut back, 4 bases at V and 0 bases at J, with 21 bases in the middle. This CDR3 spans 18 amino acids. The germline V gene encodes CDR1 MGHRA and CDR2 YSYEKL. The DNA for the CDR3 is TGCGCCAGCAGCCTAAAAAAAGAGGCAGGGTGGACTAACTATGGCTACACCTTC. Its protein product is CASSLKKEAGWTNYGYTF.

The gene calls are TRBV6-1 and TRBJ2-3, with D perhaps TRBD2 (6 bases). Germline V gene lookup returns CDR1 MNHNS and CDR2 SASEGT. Between the trimmed V and J ends, which lost 8 bases and 5 bases, there was a span of 11 bases. CDR3 length equals 12 residues. The CDR3 reads CASQTEGDTQYF. CDR3 DNA: TGTGCCAGCCAAACGGAGGGAGATACGCAGTATTTT.

This clone was detected many times. V is TRBV2 and J is TRBJ1-4; D is undetermined. The V end lost 7 bases, the J end lost 8 bases, and 14 bases lay between the germline ends. Germline lookup yields CDR1 SNHLY and CDR2 FYNNEI. The CDR3 runs 13 residues. The CDR3 here is CASTENPGEKLFF. CDR3 DNA: TGTGCCAGCACGGAAAACCCGGGAGAAAAACTGTTTTTT.

The CDR3 nucleotides are TGTGCCACCAGCAGAGATACAGGAGTTCATGAGCAGTTCTTC. This translates into CATSRDTGVHEQFF. The chain recombines TRBV15 with TRBJ2-1, with D possibly being TRBD1 (5 bases). The germline gives CDR1 LNHNV, CDR2 YYDKDF (reference sequence). V gave up 0 bases and J gave up 8 bases, with 11 bases separating them. The CDR3 covers 14 residues.

This rearrangement joins TRBV11-2 to TRBJ2-2; 9 positions agree with TRBD1. Germline CDR1 is SGHAT and CDR2 is FQNNGV. CDR3 length: 16 amino acids. J lost 4 bases, V lost 5 bases, and 8 bases had no gene match. The CDR3 reads CASSLPGQGSTGELFF. CDR3 DNA: TGTGCCAGCAGCCTTCCGGGACAGGGTAGCACCGGGGAGCTGTTTTTT.

This clone was seen only once. The chain employs TRBV7-6 and TRBJ2-7; D unclear. V gave up 3 bases and J gave up 6 bases, with 9 bases separating them. CDR3 length equals 12 residues. CDR1 and CDR2 (germline): SGHVS, FNYEAQ. The CDR3 DNA is TGTGCCAGCAGCTTGACACCCTTCGAGCAGTACTTC. As protein: CASSLTPFEQYF.

This clone was detected only once. The chain combines TRBV19 with TRBJ1-5; D perhaps matches TRBD1 (6 bases). The V and J ends lost 3 bases and 1 base respectively, with 10 bases between them. The CDR3 is 15 amino acids. Per the germline V gene, CDR1 is LNHDA and CDR2 is SQIVND (reference sequence). This chain's CDR3 is CASSIYRVSNQPQHF. DNA of the CDR3: TGTGCCAGTAGTATCTACAGGGTGAGCAATCAGCCCCAGCATTTT.

The count of this clone is one. The chain uses TRBV6-5 and TRBJ2-1, with 9 nucleotides matching TRBD2. The V and J ends lost 6 bases and 9 bases, in that order; junction bases with no gene match: 9. The CDR3 extends over 14 amino acids. CDR1 and CDR2 from the germline V gene are MNHEY and SVGAGI. The CDR3 sequence: CASRRAGGPGEQFF. The CDR3 DNA follows: TGTGCCAGCAGGAGGGCGGGGGGGCCGGGTGAGCAGTTCTTC.

This clone has a handful of counts. The rearrangement links TRBV2 to TRBJ2-3; tentatively, D is TRBD2 (5 bases). Germline V gives CDR1 SNHLY, CDR2 FYNNEI. CDR3 length: 15 residues. Trimming stripped 4 bases from V and 1 base from J, with 12 bases between. The CDR3 here is CASSVSGSGTDTQYF. CDR3 DNA: TGTGCCAGCAGTGTATCGGGATCGGGCACAGATACGCAGTATTTT.

The chain carries TRBV7-9 and TRBJ2-7; no reliable D call. Trimming took off 5 bases at V and 8 bases at J, with 22 bases between the two ends. CDR3 length: 15 residues. In germline, CDR1 is SEHNR, CDR2 FQNEAQ (reference sequence). CDR3 in amino acids: CASSGLGAGFSKQYF. The DNA for the CDR3 is TGTGCCAGCAGCGGCCTGGGCGCCGGCTTTTCCAAGCAGTACTTC.

The chain is built from TRBV15 and TRBJ2-5, with D tentatively TRBD2 (7 bases). The V and J ends lost 4 bases and 5 bases respectively, with 14 bases between them. CDR3 length: 14 amino acids. Looked up from germline, CDR1 is LNHNV and CDR2 is YYDKDF (reference sequence). The CDR3 coding sequence is TGTGCCACCAGCAAAGGGGGGGAAAGGGAGACCCAGTACTTC. Translation gives CATSKGGERETQYF.